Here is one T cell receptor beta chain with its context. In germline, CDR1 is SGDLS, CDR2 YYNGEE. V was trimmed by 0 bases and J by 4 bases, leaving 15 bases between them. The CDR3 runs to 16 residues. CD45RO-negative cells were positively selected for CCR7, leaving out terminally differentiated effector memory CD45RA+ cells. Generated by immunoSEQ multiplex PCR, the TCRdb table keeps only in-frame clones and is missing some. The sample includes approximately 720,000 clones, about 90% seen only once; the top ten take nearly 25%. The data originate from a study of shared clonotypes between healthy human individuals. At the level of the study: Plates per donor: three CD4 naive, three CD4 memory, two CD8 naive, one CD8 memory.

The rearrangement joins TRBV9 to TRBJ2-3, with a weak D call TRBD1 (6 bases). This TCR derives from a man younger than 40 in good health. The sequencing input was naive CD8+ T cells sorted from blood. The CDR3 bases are TGTGCCAGCAGCGTAGGGGGGCGTAGGTTATCAGATACGCAGTATTTT. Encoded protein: CASSVGGRRLSDTQYF.